These 22 T cell receptor beta chains were all obtained from the same sample, sequenced in a study of blood T cell repertoires in COVID-19. Method: immunoSEQ multiplex PCR; TCRdb's copy keeps in-frame clones and lacks some. This sample has around 77,000 clones, with 65% to 90% found just once. The sequenced sample consisted of peripheral blood. All receptors come from a man aged 30 to 45 with COVID-19, enrolled during active disease.

The chain couples TRBV28 to TRBJ1-2, with 8 bases identical to TRBD1. The CDR3 is 14 amino acids. V shed 5 bases, J shed 4 bases, and the junction held 6 bases outside the gene matches. Germline values: CDR1 MDHEN, CDR2 SYDVKM. The CDR3, as DNA: TGTGCCAGCAGTGGAACGGGGACAGGCTATGGCTACACCTTC. As protein: CASSGTGTGYGYTF.

This clone was observed once. The chain carries TRBV25-1 and TRBJ2-1, with 10 bases aligning to TRBD2. There are 17 residues in the CDR3. Germline V gives CDR1 MGHDK, CDR2 SYGVNS. The V and J ends lost 5 bases and 0 bases, in that order; junction bases with no gene match: 7. DNA of the CDR3: TGTGCCAGCAGTTCCACTAGCGGGATGAGCTCCTACAATGAGCAGTTCTTC. Amino acids: CASSSTSGMSSYNEQFF.

This clone was seen once. The CDR3 loop is CASTLRSLIGYGYTF. Written as DNA, the CDR3 is TGTGCCAGCACACTTCGATCGCTTATCGGCTATGGCTACACCTTC. This chain uses TRBV6-5 with TRBJ1-2; no definite D call. This CDR3 has 15 amino acids. V lost 7 bases and J lost 4, with 19 bases in between. Germline values: CDR1 MNHEY, CDR2 SVGAGI.

The CDR3 is CASSSPGGSNYGYTF. The CDR3 DNA reads TGTGCCAGCAGTTCGCCGGGGGGAAGCAACTATGGCTACACCTTC. The chain recombines TRBV28 with TRBJ1-2, with a weak D call TRBD1 (5 bases). Trimming took 4 bases from V and 2 from J, leaving 14 bases between them. This CDR3 comprises 15 residues. Germline V gene lookup returns CDR1 MDHEN and CDR2 SYDVKM.

This clone occurred once. The chain combines TRBV7-2 with TRBJ1-5; the match to TRBD1 covers 7 bases. Germline V lookup: CDR1 SGHTA, CDR2 FQGNSA. The CDR3 is 16 residues long. The junction had 7 bases not matched to a gene; V was cut back by 5 bases and J by 0 bases. The CDR3 DNA is TGTGCCAGCAGCGTACAGGGGACCGGTAGCAATCAGCCCCAGCATTTT. As protein: CASSVQGTGSNQPQHF.

V gene TRBV27 combines with J gene TRBJ2-2, with D possibly TRBD2 on 6 matching bases. Trimming stripped 6 bases from V and 5 bases from J, with 13 bases between. Germline V gene lookup returns CDR1 MNHEY and CDR2 SMNVEV (reference sequence). CDR3 size: 14 residues. The CDR3 here is CASSAGPRTGELFF. For the CDR3, the DNA is TGTGCCAGCAGCGCGGGACCCAGGACCGGGGAGCTGTTTTTT.

This chain connects TRBV30 to TRBJ2-7; 9 bases map to TRBD1. The CDR3 runs 13 residues. V lost 3 bases, J lost 4 bases, and 4 bases stayed unmatched. CDR1 and CDR2 from the germline V gene are GTSNPN and SVGIG (reference sequence). The chain's CDR3 is CAWRMTGGYEQYF. The DNA of the CDR3 is TGTGCCTGGAGGATGACAGGGGGTTACGAGCAGTACTTC.

The rearrangement joins TRBV30 to TRBJ1-1; 9 bases agree with TRBD1. This CDR3 contains 13 residues. V was clipped by 5 bases and J by 3 bases; unmatched bases: 4. Per the germline V gene, CDR1 is GTSNPN and CDR2 is SVGIG (reference sequence). Here the CDR3 reads CAWGGDRDTEAFF. CDR3 bases: TGTGCCTGGGGGGGGGACAGGGACACTGAAGCTTTCTTT.

This sequence joins TRBV3-1 (or the pseudogene TRBV3-2) and TRBJ2-7; 8 nucleotides line up with TRBD1. The CDR3 is 12 amino acids. V shed 4 bases, J shed 6 bases, and the junction held 2 bases outside the gene matches. The V gene's germline CDR1 is LGHDT and CDR2 YNNKEL (reference sequence). CDR3 in DNA: TGTGCCAGCAGCCGGACAGGGAGCGAGCAGTACTTC. Translated, it gives CASSRTGSEQYF.

V usage is TRBV14 and J usage is TRBJ2-5; 14 bases line up with TRBD2. Germline V gives CDR1 SGHDN, CDR2 FVKESK. The CDR3 totals 15 residues. The V gene end was trimmed by 4 bases and the J gene end by 4 bases; junction bases not matched to a gene: 2. This CDR3 reads CASSLGLAGAETQYF. CDR3 nucleotides: TGTGCCAGCAGCCTGGGACTAGCGGGAGCAGAGACCCAGTACTTC.

The chain is built from TRBV10-3 and TRBJ1-4; D is unresolved. Trimming removed 0 bases from V and 0 bases from J, with 5 bases in between. Germline V lookup: CDR1 ENHRY, CDR2 SYGVKD. CDR3 size: 15 residues. The CDR3 reads CAISESAATNEKLFF. CDR3 nucleotides: TGTGCCATCAGTGAGTCGGCAGCAACTAATGAAAAACTGTTTTTT.

This clone came up many times. The chain carries TRBV5-6 and TRBJ1-5; perhaps TRBD1 as D (5 bases). V shed 0 bases and J shed 2 bases, with 12 bases lying between them. The CDR3 has 16 amino acids. Looked up from germline, CDR1 is SGHDT and CDR2 is YYEEEE. The CDR3 DNA reads TGTGCCAGCAGCTTGGCCGGGGGATTAGGCAATCAGCCCCAGCATTTT. The encoded protein is CASSLAGGLGNQPQHF.

The chain couples TRBV24-1 to TRBJ2-3; TRBD2 aligns across 7 bases. The V and J ends lost 2 bases and 5 bases, in that order; junction bases with no gene match: 6. The length of the CDR3 is 15 residues. In germline, CDR1 is KGHDR, CDR2 SFDVKD. CDR3 coding DNA: TGTGCCACCAGTGATTCTGAGCGGGACTTAGATACGCAGTATTTT. It yields the protein CATSDSERDLDTQYF.

This clone was observed a few times. CDR3 amino acids: CATSSHGLAGGTGELFF. CDR3 nucleotide sequence: TGTGCCACCAGCTCACATGGACTAGCGGGAGGTACCGGGGAGCTGTTTTTT. This chain links TRBV24-1 with TRBJ2-2; 14 nucleotides agree with TRBD2. The V gene end was trimmed by 7 bases and the J gene end by 5 bases; junction bases not matched to a gene: 8. The length of the CDR3 is 17 residues. Germline values: CDR1 KGHDR, CDR2 SFDVKD.

In nucleotides, the CDR3 is TGTGCCAGCAGTCTCACCGGACAGGGGAATTCACCCCTCCACTTT. It codes for CASSLTGQGNSPLHF. This chain uses TRBV28 with TRBJ1-6; 9 positions match TRBD1. The CDR3 is 15 residues long. Germline V gives CDR1 MDHEN, CDR2 SYDVKM. Losses at the gene ends were 5 bases for V and 7 bases for J; bases not matched to a gene: 6.

The V gene is TRBV18, the J gene TRBJ1-5; tentative D call: TRBD1 (5 bases). Looked up from germline, CDR1 is KGHSH and CDR2 is LQKENI. Trimming shortened V by 4 bases and J by 6 bases, and 10 bases separated the two germline ends. The CDR3 loop spans 13 amino acids. CDR3 nucleotides: TGTGCCAGCTCACTGGACAAAACTCAGCCCCAGCATTTT. Translation: CASSLDKTQPQHF.

This chain connects TRBV19 to TRBJ1-5; 9 nucleotides align to TRBD1. V shed 4 bases, J shed 0 bases, and the junction held 4 bases outside the gene matches. The germline CDR1 and CDR2 sequences are LNHDA and SQIVND (reference sequence). The CDR3 is made up of 16 amino acids. DNA for the CDR3: TGTGCCAGTAGTACACAGGGGGCAGGTAGCAATCAGCCCCAGCATTTT. It encodes CASSTQGAGSNQPQHF. Supplemented by reference TRBV19 and TRBJ1-5, the full variable domain reads DGGITQSPKYLFRKEGQNVTLSCEQNLNHDAMYWYRQDPGQGLRLIYYSQIVNDFQKGDIAEGYSVSREKKESFPLTVTSAQKNPTAFYLCASSTQGAGSNQPQHFGDGTRLSIL.

The rearrangement links TRBV7-2 to TRBJ2-1; D unresolved. Trimming removed 3 bases at V and 7 bases at J, with 7 bases between. Germline assignment: CDR1 SGHTA and CDR2 FQGNSA. CDR3 length: 12 residues. The CDR3 is CASSFRVNEQFF. CDR3 DNA: TGTGCCAGCAGCTTCCGGGTGAATGAGCAGTTCTTC.

This clone appeared a single time. The V and J genes are TRBV7-9 and TRBJ2-3; 10 bases fit TRBD2. Trimming removed 5 bases from V and 2 bases from J; junction bases left unmatched: 7. The germline gives CDR1 SEHNR, CDR2 FQNEAQ (reference sequence). This CDR3 spans 16 amino acids. The CDR3 reads CASSTGTSVVTDTQYF. The CDR3 DNA follows: TGTGCCAGCAGCACCGGGACTAGCGTTGTCACAGATACGCAGTATTTT. Supplemented by reference TRBV7-9 and TRBJ2-3, the full variable domain reads DTGVSQNPRHKITKRGQNVTFRCDPISEHNRLYWYRQTLGQGPEFLTYFQNEAQLEKSRLLSDRFSAERPKGSFSTLEIQRTEQGDSAMYLCASSTGTSVVTDTQYFGPGTRLTVL.

The chain has TRBV2 and TRBJ2-1; TRBD1 agrees at 8 bases. V shed 4 bases and J 12 bases; nucleotides not matched to a gene: 2. Germline V gives CDR1 SNHLY, CDR2 FYNNEI. The CDR3 length is 11 residues. Here the CDR3 DNA reads TGTGCCAGCAGTGCAGACAGGGGGCAGTTCTTC. Protein: CASSADRGQFF.

The chain carries TRBV27 and TRBJ2-3; unclear D gene. CDR3 size: 12 residues. The germline CDR1 and CDR2 sequences are MNHEY and SMNVEV (reference sequence). The V end was cut by 7 bases, the J end by 2 bases, with 7 bases between. DNA of the CDR3: TGTGCCAGCACAGACTTCACAGATACGCAGTATTTT. It codes for CASTDFTDTQYF.

The chain links TRBV6-1 to TRBJ1-2; D may be TRBD1 (5 bases). The V end was cut by 2 bases, the J end by 8 bases, with 6 bases between. The CDR3 totals 11 residues. Germline values: CDR1 MNHNS, CDR2 SASEGT. Written as DNA, the CDR3 is TGTGCCAGCAGTGAAAGGACAGGCTACACCTTC. Translating gives CASSERTGYTF.